The subject of this entry is one TCR beta chain. Its antigen is not identified. Researchers attached unique molecular identifiers to individual cDNA molecules. Each CDR3 protein is one row after TCRdb ran MiXCR on the 5' RACE reads. Altogether 25,000 to 35,000 distinct CDR3 sequences are present, 2.9% being singletons, with the ten largest covering roughly 0.7%. The germline gives CDR1 SGHNT, CDR2 YYREEE (reference sequence). There are 14 residues in the CDR3. V shed 4 bases and J 3 bases; nucleotides not matched to a gene: 5. This entry belongs to a study of early T cells in non-severe SARS-CoV-2 infection. Study as a whole: Alpha and beta chains were unpaired, from unsorted whole-blood bulk RNA. Study outcomes and limitations: Private and CD4 specificities were missed by VDJdb matching, which favored anti-spike CD8 responses.

V and J are TRBV5-4 and TRBJ2-3, with 7 bases fitting TRBD2. Sample: whole blood. This TCR was sampled from an adult who was a healthcare worker with PCR-confirmed SARS-CoV-2 infection or an uninfected control (not recorded which). Written as DNA, the CDR3 is TGTGCCAGCAGCGGAGAGCGGGGTACAGATACGCAGTATTTT. Its translation: CASSGERGTDTQYF.